The present TCR beta chain was sequenced within a study of identifying expanded T cells in peripheral blood. Overall study results and limits: Two-week clone count variance significantly increased as total template count grew. Technical replicates showed around 1.3 changed clones; two weeks roughly 15; four weeks 19.

The germline gives CDR1 MNHNY, CDR2 SVGAGI (reference sequence). The CDR3 runs to 15 residues. V was trimmed by 6 bases and J by 7 bases, leaving 21 bases between them. Clones were read by immunoSEQ multiplex PCR, and TCRdb kept only the in-frame ones, dropping some. This sample has under 130,000 clones, with about 89% found just once. Only one count was recorded for this clone. Its antigen remains unidentified. Collection occurred without any documented infections or immune events in donors. Sequenced: blood. The chain carries TRBV6-6 and TRBJ2-5; possible D gene TRBD1, 5 bases. The sequence came from a person aged 18 to 75 in good health. CDR3 nucleotides: TGTGCCAGCAGCCTTGTCGACAGTTCGGTCAGGACCCAGTACTTC. Encoded protein: CASSLVDSSVRTQYF.